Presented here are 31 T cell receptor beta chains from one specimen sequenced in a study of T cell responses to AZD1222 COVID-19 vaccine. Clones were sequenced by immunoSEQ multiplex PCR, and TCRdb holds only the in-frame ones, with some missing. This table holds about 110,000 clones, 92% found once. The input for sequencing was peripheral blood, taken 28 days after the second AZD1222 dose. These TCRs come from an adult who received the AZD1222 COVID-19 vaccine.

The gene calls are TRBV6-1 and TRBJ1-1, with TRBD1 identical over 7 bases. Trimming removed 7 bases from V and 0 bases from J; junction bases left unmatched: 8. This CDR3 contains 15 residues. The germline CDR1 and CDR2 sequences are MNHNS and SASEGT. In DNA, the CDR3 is TGTGCCAGCACCGGACAGGTCGGCATGAACACTGAAGCTTTCTTT. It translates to CASTGQVGMNTEAFF.

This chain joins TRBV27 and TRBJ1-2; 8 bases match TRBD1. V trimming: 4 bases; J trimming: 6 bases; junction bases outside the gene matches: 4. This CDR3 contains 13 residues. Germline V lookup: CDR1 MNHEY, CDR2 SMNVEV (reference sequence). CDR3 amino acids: CASSWRQGNGYTF. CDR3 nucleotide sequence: TGTGCCAGCAGTTGGCGACAGGGGAATGGCTACACCTTC.

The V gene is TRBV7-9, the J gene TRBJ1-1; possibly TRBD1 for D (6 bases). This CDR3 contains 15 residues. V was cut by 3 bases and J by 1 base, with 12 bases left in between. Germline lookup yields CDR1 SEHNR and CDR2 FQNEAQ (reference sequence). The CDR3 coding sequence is TGTGCCAGCAGCTTTGAGAACAGGGCGAACACTGAAGCTTTCTTT. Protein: CASSFENRANTEAFF.

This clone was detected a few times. The CDR3 DNA is TGTGCCAGCTCGGGACAGAATAGCAATCAGCCCCAGCATTTT. It encodes CASSGQNSNQPQHF. The rearrangement uses TRBV18 and TRBJ1-5, with 7 bases identical to TRBD1. The CDR3 has 14 amino acids. Germline loops: CDR1 KGHSH, CDR2 LQKENI. The trim removed 6 bases at V and 0 bases at J, leaving 2 bases unmatched.

The CDR3 DNA is TGTGCCAGCAGCGTAGCTACTCCAGATAACTATGGCTACACCTTC. Amino acid sequence: CASSVATPDNYGYTF. This rearrangement joins TRBV9 to TRBJ1-2, with D unclear. This CDR3 has 15 amino acids. The V and J ends lost 0 bases and 1 base respectively, with 10 bases between them. CDR1 and CDR2 from the germline V gene are SGDLS and YYNGEE.

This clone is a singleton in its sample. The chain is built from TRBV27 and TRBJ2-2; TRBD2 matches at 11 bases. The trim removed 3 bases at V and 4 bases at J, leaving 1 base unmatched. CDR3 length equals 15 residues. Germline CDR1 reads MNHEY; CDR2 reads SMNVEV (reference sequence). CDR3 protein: CASSFSGRVTGELFF. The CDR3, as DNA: TGTGCCAGCAGTTTTAGCGGGAGGGTCACCGGGGAGCTGTTTTTT.

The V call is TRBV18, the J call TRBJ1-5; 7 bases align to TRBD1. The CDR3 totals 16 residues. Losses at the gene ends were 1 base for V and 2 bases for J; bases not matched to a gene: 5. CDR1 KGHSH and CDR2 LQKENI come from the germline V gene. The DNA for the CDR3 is TGTGCCAGCTCACCACAGGGGGCGCTTGGCAATCAGCCCCAGCATTTT. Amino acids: CASSPQGALGNQPQHF.

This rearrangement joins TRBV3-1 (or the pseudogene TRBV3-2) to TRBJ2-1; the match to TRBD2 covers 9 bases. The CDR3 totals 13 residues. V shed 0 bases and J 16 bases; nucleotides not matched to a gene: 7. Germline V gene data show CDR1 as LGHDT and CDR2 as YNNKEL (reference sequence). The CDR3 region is CASSQDMGLAYFF. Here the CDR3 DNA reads TGTGCCAGCAGCCAAGATATGGGACTAGCTTACTTCTTC.

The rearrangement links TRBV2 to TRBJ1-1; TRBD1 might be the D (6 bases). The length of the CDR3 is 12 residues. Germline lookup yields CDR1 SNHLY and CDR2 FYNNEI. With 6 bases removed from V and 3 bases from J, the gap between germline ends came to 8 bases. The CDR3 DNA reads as TGTGCCAGCAGAGGACAGTACACTGAAGCTTTCTTT. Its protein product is CASRGQYTEAFF.

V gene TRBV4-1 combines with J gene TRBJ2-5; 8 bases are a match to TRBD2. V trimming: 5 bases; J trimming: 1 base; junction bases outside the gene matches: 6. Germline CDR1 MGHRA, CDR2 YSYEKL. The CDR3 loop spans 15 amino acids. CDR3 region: CASSSHGGAQETQYF. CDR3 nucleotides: TGCGCCAGCAGCTCCCACGGGGGGGCCCAAGAGACCCAGTACTTC.

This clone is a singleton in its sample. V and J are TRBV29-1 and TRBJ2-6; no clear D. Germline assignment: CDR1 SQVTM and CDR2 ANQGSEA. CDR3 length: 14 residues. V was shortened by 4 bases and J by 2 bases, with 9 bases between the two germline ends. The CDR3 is CSVATATGANVLTF. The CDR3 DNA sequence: TGCAGCGTTGCCACGGCCACTGGGGCCAACGTCCTGACTTTC. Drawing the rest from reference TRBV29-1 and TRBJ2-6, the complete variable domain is SAVISQKPSRDICQRGTSLTIQCQVDSQVTMMFWYRQQPGQSLTLIATANQGSEATYESGFVIDKFPISRPNLTFSTLTVSNMSPEDSSIYLCSVATATGANVLTFGAGSRLTVL.

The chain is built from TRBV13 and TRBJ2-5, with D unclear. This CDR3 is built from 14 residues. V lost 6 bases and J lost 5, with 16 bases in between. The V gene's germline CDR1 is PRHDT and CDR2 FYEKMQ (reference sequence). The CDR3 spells CASRKFFQEETQYF. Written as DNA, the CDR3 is TGTGCCAGCAGAAAGTTCTTCCAAGAGGAGACCCAGTACTTC.

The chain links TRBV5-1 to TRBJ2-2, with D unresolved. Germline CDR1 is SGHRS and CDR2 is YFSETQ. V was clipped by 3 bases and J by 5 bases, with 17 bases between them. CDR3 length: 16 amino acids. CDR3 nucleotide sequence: TGCGCCAGCAGCTCCAAAGGTCATCTAGAGACCGGGGAGCTGTTTTTT. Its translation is CASSSKGHLETGELFF.

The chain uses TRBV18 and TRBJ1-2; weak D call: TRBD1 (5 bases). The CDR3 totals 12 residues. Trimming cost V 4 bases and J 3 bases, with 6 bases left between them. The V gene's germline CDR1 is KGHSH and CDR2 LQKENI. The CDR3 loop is CASSRQHYGYTF. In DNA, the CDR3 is TGTGCCAGCTCACGACAGCACTATGGCTACACCTTC.

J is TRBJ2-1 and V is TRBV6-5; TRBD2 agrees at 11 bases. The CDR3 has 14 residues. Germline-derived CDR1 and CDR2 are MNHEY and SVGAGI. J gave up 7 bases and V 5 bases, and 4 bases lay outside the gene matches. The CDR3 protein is CASSRLAGWNEQFF. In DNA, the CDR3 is TGTGCCAGCAGTCGACTAGCGGGATGGAATGAGCAGTTCTTC.

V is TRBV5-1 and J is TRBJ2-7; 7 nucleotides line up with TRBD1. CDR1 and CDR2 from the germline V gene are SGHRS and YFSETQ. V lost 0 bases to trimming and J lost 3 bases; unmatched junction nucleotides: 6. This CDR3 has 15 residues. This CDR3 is CASSLGVAGGYEQYF. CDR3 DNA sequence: TGCGCCAGCAGCTTGGGAGTGGCAGGGGGCTACGAGCAGTACTTC.

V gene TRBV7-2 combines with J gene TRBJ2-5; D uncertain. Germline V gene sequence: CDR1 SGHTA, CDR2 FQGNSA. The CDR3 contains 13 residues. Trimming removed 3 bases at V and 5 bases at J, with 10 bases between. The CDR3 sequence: CASSFQDVETQYF. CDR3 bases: TGTGCCAGCAGCTTCCAGGATGTTGAGACCCAGTACTTC.

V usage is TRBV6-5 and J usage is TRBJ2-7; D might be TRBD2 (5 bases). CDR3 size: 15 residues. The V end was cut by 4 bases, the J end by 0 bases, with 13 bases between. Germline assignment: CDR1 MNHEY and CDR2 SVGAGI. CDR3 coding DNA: TGTGCCAGCAGTTTGGCCGGGGTTAGCTCCTACGAGCAGTACTTC. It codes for CASSLAGVSSYEQYF.

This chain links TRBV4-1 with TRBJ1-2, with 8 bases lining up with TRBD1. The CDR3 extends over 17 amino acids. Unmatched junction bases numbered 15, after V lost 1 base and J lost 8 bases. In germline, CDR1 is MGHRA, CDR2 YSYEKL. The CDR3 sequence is CASSQGLRTGPTPGYTF. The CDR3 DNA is TGCGCCAGCAGCCAAGGGCTCCGGACAGGGCCGACTCCGGGCTACACCTTC.

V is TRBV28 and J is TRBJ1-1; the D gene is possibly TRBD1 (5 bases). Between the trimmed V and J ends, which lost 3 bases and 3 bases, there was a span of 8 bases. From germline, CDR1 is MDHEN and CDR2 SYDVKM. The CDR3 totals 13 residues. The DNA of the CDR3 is TGTGCCAGCAGTTTCGGGGCTTACACTGAAGCTTTCTTT. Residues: CASSFGAYTEAFF. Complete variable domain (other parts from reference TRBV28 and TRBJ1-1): DVKVTQSSRYLVKRTGEKVFLECVQDMDHENMFWYRQDPGLGLRLIYFSYDVKMKEKGDIPEGYSVSREKKERFSLILESASTNQTSMYLCASSFGAYTEAFFGQGTRLTVV.

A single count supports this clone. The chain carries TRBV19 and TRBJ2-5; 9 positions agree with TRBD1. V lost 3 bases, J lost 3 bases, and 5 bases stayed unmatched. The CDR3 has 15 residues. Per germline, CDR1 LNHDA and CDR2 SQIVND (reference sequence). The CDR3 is CASSILDRGKETQYF. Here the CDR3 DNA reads TGTGCCAGTAGTATTCTGGACAGGGGCAAAGAGACCCAGTACTTC.

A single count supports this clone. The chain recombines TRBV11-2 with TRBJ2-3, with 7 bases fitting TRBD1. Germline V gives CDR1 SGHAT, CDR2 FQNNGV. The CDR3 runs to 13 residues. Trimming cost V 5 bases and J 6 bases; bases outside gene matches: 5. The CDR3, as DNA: TGTGCCAGCAGCCGGACAGGTGGGGATACGCAGTATTTT. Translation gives CASSRTGGDTQYF.

The CDR3 DNA reads TGTGCCAGCAGCGGGGGGAATTATAATTCACCCCTCCACTTT. Translating gives CASSGGNYNSPLHF. This chain links TRBV9 with TRBJ1-6; a possible D gene is TRBD1 (5 bases). From germline, CDR1 is SGDLS and CDR2 YYNGEE. The germline V and J ends were trimmed by 3 bases and 4 bases, with 8 bases remaining between them. The CDR3 is 14 residues long.

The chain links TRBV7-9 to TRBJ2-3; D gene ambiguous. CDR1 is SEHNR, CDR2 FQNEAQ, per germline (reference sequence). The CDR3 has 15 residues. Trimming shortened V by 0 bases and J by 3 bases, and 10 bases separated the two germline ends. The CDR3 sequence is CASSLATAVTDTQYF. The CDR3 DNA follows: TGTGCCAGCAGCTTAGCGACCGCGGTAACAGATACGCAGTATTTT.

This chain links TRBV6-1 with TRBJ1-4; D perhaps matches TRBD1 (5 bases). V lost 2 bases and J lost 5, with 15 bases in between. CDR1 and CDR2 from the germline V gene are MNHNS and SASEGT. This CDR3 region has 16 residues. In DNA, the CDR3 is TGTGCCAGCAGTGAATGGGGGGAGGGTTCCAATGAAAAACTGTTTTTT. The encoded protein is CASSEWGEGSNEKLFF.

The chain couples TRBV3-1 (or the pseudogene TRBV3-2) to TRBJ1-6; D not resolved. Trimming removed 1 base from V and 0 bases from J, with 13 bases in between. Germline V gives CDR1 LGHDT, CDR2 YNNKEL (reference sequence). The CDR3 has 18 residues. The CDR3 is CASSQGSGESSYNSPLHF. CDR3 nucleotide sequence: TGTGCCAGCAGCCAAGGTTCGGGTGAGAGCTCCTATAATTCACCCCTCCACTTT.

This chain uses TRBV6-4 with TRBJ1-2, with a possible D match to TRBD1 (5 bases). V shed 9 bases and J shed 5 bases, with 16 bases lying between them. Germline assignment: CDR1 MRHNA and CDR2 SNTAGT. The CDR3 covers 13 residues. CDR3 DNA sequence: TGTGCCAGATCGACAGCTGTGTCTTATGGCTACACCTTC. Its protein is CARSTAVSYGYTF.

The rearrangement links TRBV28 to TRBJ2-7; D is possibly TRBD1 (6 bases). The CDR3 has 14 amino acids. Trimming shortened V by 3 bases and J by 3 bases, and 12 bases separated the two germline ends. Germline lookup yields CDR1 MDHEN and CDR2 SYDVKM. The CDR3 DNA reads TGTGCCAGCAGTTTCCCGACAGGACGCTACGAGCAGTACTTC. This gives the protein CASSFPTGRYEQYF.

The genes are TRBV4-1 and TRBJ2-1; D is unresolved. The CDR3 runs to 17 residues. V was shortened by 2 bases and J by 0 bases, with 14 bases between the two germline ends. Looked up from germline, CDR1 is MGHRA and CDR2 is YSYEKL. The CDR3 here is CASSQPPAVSSYNEQFF. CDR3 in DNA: TGCGCCAGCAGCCAACCCCCTGCGGTTAGCTCCTACAATGAGCAGTTCTTC.

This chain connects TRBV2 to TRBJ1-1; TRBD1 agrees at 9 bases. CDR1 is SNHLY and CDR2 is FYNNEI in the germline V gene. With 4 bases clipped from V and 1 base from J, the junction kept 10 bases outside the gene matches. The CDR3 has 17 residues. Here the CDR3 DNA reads TGTGCCAGCAGTGGAAGACAGGGGGGGACCACGAACACTGAAGCTTTCTTT. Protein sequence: CASSGRQGGTTNTEAFF.

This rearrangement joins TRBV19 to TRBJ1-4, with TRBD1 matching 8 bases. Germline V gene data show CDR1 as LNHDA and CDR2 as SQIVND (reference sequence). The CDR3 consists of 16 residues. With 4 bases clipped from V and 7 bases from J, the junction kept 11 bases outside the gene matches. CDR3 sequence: CASSTPRGRGSEKLFF. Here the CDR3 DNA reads TGTGCCAGTAGTACCCCCAGGGGGCGAGGGAGTGAAAAACTGTTTTTT.